These T cell receptor beta chains were read from a single sample in a study of identical twins. In TCRdb, the 5' RACE reads were re-called with MiXCR into one record per CDR3 protein. The repertoire holds approximately 220,000 distinct CDR3 sequences, around 10% seen once, with just over 5% in the top ten. Sequenced input: memory (CD45RO+) T cells sorted from blood. All receptors derive from a woman between 18 and 29 years old in good health. Both conserved end residues are part of each CDR3. Fields, in order: V gene, J gene, clone size, D gene, CDR3 DNA, CDR3 protein. The D gene is left open where the match is weak. Part of the rows lack a size; the others show once, few, many or a class for expanded clones.

TRBV5-6	TRBJ2-5	-	-	TGTGCCAGCAGCTTGGCCGGGCGGGGAGAGACCCAGTACTTC	CASSLAGRGETQYF
TRBV7-2	TRBJ2-3	many	TRBD2	TGTGCCAGCAGCTTAGGGGGACTAGGTGGTACAGATACGCAGTATTTT	CASSLGGLGGTDTQYF
TRBV5-6	TRBJ1-2	many	-	TGTGCCAGCAGCAATATGCCAGGGGACTATGGCTACACCTTC	CASSNMPGDYGYTF
TRBV20-1	TRBJ2-3	-	TRBD2	TGCAGTGCCACCGCCATGGCTAGCGGGGGAAGGGATACGCAGTATTTT	CSATAMASGGRDTQYF
TRBV7-9	TRBJ1-1	-	-	TGTGCCAGCAGCCCCCTTGGGGTTGAAGCTTTCTTT	CASSPLGVEAFF
TRBV12-3/TRBV12-4	TRBJ2-7	few	TRBD2	TGTGCCAGCAGTTTTACGCTAGCGGGGGCCTCAGCCGAGCAGTACTTC	CASSFTLAGASAEQYF
TRBV20-1	TRBJ2-7	-	-	TGCAGTGCTGAAGAGGGGGGTGCTCAGTACGAGCAGTACTTC	CSAEEGGAQYEQYF
TRBV7-3	TRBJ2-7	few	-	TGTGCCAGCAGCCAGGGACCCGCCTACGAGCAGTACTTC	CASSQGPAYEQYF
TRBV3-1	TRBJ2-7	-	TRBD2	TGTGCCAGCAGCCGGGGACTAGCGGGGGCCTACGAGCAGTACTTC	CASSRGLAGAYEQYF
TRBV5-1	TRBJ2-7	-	-	TGCGCCAGCAGCCCCCTGACTAGTTCCTACGAGCAGTACTTC	CASSPLTSSYEQYF
TRBV7-6	TRBJ2-3	-	TRBD2	TGTGCCAGCAGCTTAGATAGCGGGAGTGGAGATACGCAGTATTTT	CASSLDSGSGDTQYF
TRBV5-1	TRBJ2-5	few	-	TGCGCCAGCAGCTTGGTGTCTCCCATGCAAGAGACCCAGTACTTC	CASSLVSPMQETQYF
TRBV20-1	TRBJ2-7	-	TRBD2	TGCAGTGCTAGTCATCCGAGCGGGACGAGGGAGCAGTACTTC	CSASHPSGTREQYF
TRBV25-1	TRBJ1-5	-	-	TGTGCCAGCAGTGTCGGAGGAAATCAGCCCCAGCATTTT	CASSVGGNQPQHF
TRBV7-2	TRBJ2-1	-	-	TGTGCCAGCAGCTTAGGACCCAACTCCTACAATGAGCAGTTCTTC	CASSLGPNSYNEQFF
TRBV7-2	TRBJ2-1	-	-	TGTGCCAGCAGCTTAGGGAGAAATGAGCAGTTCTTC	CASSLGRNEQFF
TRBV12-3/TRBV12-4	TRBJ1-1	-	TRBD1	TGTGCCAGCACCTACTCCGGGACAGGGTACACTGAAGCTTTCTTT	CASTYSGTGYTEAFF
TRBV2	TRBJ2-7	many	TRBD2	TGTGCCAGCAGATCTAGCGGGGGGACGTACGAGCAGTACTTC	CASRSSGGTYEQYF
TRBV7-2	TRBJ1-1	-	TRBD1	TGTGCCAGCAGCTTAGCCCGGACAGGGGGCACTGAAGCTTTCTTT	CASSLARTGGTEAFF
TRBV9	TRBJ2-1	-	TRBD2	TGTGCCAGCAGCAAGACTAGCGGGAGTTTGGTTGAGCAGTTCTTC	CASSKTSGSLVEQFF
TRBV7-2	TRBJ2-1	many	-	TGTGCCAGCAGCTTAATTCCAGCCCCCAATGAGCAGTTCTTC	CASSLIPAPNEQFF
TRBV10-3	TRBJ1-1	many	-	TGTGCCATCGGGGACGGGGACACTGAAGCTTTCTTT	CAIGDGDTEAFF
TRBV4-1	TRBJ2-2	many	-	TGCGCCAGCAGCCAAGATCGAGCCGGGGAGCTGTTTTTT	CASSQDRAGELFF
TRBV20-1	TRBJ2-1	-	-	TGCAGTGCCCGGCTGACCAATGAGCAGTTCTTC	CSARLTNEQFF
TRBV13	TRBJ2-3	few	-	TGTGCCAGCAGCTCCCGGCGGGGCCAAGATACGCAGTATTTT	CASSSRRGQDTQYF
TRBV5-6	TRBJ2-1	few	TRBD2	TGTGCCAGCAGCTTGCCGGGGGGGTCCTACAATGAGCAGTTCTTC	CASSLPGGSYNEQFF
TRBV11-2	TRBJ2-7	-	-	TGTGCCAGCAGCCCAATAGCCTTACGGGACACCTTTGTCCGGCAGTACTTC	CASSPIALRDTFVRQYF
TRBV20-1	TRBJ2-1	few	TRBD1	TGCAGTGCGAAGGGACAGTCAGACAATGAGCAGTTCTTC	CSAKGQSDNEQFF
TRBV19	TRBJ2-7	few	-	TGTGCAGCTTCCGGGACCCCCTTCTACGAGCAGTACTTC	CAASGTPFYEQYF